This TCR beta chain was documented in a study of identical twins. Germline CDR1 is ENHRY and CDR2 is SYGVKD. This CDR3 has 16 residues. The germline V and J ends were trimmed by 3 bases and 1 base, with 14 bases remaining between them. Each CDR3 protein is one row after TCRdb ran MiXCR on the 5' RACE reads. The sample lists about 260,000 distinct CDR3 sequences, roughly 7% occurring once. This clonotype was observed at least ten times. These sequences were also reported in another study, on yellow fever vaccine responses in identical twins.

The clonotype originates from a woman aged 18-29 years in good health. Sequencing was carried out using memory (CD45RO+) T cells sorted from blood. The rearrangement joins TRBV10-3 to TRBJ2-3; possible D gene TRBD2, 6 bases. The CDR3 region has the DNA TGTGCCATCAGTGATTTTGGGGAGGATCGCACAGATACGCAGTATTTT. Translation: CAISDFGEDRTDTQYF.